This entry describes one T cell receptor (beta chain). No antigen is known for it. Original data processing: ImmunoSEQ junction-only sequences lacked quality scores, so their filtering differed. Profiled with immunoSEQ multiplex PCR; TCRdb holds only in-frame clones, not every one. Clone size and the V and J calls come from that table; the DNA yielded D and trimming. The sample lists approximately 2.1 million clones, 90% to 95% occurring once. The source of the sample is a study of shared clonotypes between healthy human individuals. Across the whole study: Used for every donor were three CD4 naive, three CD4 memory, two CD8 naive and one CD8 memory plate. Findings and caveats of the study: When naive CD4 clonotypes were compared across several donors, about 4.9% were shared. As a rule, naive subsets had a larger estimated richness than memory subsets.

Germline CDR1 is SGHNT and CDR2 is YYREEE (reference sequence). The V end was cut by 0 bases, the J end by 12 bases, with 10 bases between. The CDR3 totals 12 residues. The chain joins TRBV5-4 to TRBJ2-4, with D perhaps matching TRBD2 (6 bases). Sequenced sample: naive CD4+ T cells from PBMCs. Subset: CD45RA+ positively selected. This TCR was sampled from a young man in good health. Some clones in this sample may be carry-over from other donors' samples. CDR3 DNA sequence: TGTGCCAGCAGCTTGGAACTAGCTGATCAGTACTTC. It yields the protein CASSLELADQYF.